A single sample gave rise to the 14 T cell receptor beta chains below, sequenced in a study of spatial heterogeneity in lung cancer. TCRdb redid the calling of the 5' RACE reads with MiXCR, one entry per CDR3 protein. The sample holds approximately 110,000 distinct CDR3 sequences, about a tenth seen once. Time point denoted: blood at routine non-recurrence follow-up after resection. The input for sequencing was PBMCs, taken at follow-up. The receptors come from a female donor with early-stage non-small cell lung cancer.

This clonotype was found a few times. This sequence joins TRBV11-2 and TRBJ2-5; 10 bases fit TRBD2. Germline V gives CDR1 SGHAT, CDR2 FQNNGV. The CDR3 sequence is 16 residues long. V shed 2 bases and J 5 bases; nucleotides not matched to a gene: 8. The CDR3 nucleotides read TGTGCCAGCAGCTTAACTACCGGGACTAGCGTTGAGACCCAGTACTTC. It yields the protein CASSLTTGTSVETQYF.

The chain uses TRBV27 and TRBJ2-1; TRBD2 matches at 7 bases. The V gene's germline CDR1 is MNHEY and CDR2 SMNVEV (reference sequence). The V gene end was trimmed by 2 bases and the J gene end by 7 bases; junction bases not matched to a gene: 11. The length of the CDR3 is 16 residues. The CDR3 reads CASSLAGAGERNEQFF. The CDR3 coding sequence is TGTGCCAGCAGTTTAGCTGGGGCGGGAGAGAGGAATGAGCAGTTCTTC.

This clonotype appeared a few times. V gene TRBV7-2 combines with J gene TRBJ2-3; no firm D call. This CDR3 is 16 amino acids long. V shed 4 bases and J shed 0 bases, with 14 bases lying between them. The germline CDR1 and CDR2 sequences are SGHTA and FQGNSA. CDR3 DNA: TGTGCCAGCAGCTCTATGGGTATAACTAGCACAGATACGCAGTATTTT. Protein product: CASSSMGITSTDTQYF.

This clonotype was counted a few times. This chain connects TRBV5-1 to TRBJ2-5; D uncertain. This CDR3 comprises 12 residues. Between the trimmed V and J ends, which lost 5 bases and 2 bases, there was a span of 7 bases. Germline V lookup: CDR1 SGHRS, CDR2 YFSETQ. CDR3 protein: CASRTDQETQYF. DNA for the CDR3: TGCGCCAGCAGGACGGATCAAGAGACCCAGTACTTC.

This clonotype appeared a few times. The V call is TRBV4-3, the J call TRBJ1-1; the D is unclear. V was clipped by 4 bases and J by 5 bases, with 14 bases between them. The CDR3 sequence is 14 residues long. Germline V gene sequence: CDR1 LGHNA, CDR2 YSLEER. CDR3 sequence: CASSPRLQVTEAFF. CDR3 coding DNA: TGCGCCAGCAGCCCTAGACTGCAAGTTACTGAAGCTTTCTTT.

The rearrangement links TRBV6-1 to TRBJ2-5; D is perhaps TRBD1 (5 bases). Trimming pared 7 bases from V and 2 bases from J, leaving 20 bases between. CDR1 and CDR2 (germline): MNHNS, SASEGT. The CDR3 extends over 16 amino acids. In DNA, the CDR3 is TGTGCCAGCACCGAAAAGGGGCTAGGAAATCAAGAGACCCAGTACTTC. Translating it yields CASTEKGLGNQETQYF.

In its sample, this clonotype was seen many times. The rearrangement joins TRBV12-3 or TRBV12-4 to TRBJ2-3; 9 bases are shared with TRBD2. This CDR3 region has 14 residues. J was trimmed by 3 bases and V by 4 bases; bases with no gene match: 2. The DNA for the CDR3 is TGTGCCAGCAGTTCTACTAGCGGGACAGATACGCAGTATTTT. This codes for CASSSTSGTDTQYF.

The CDR3 region is CASSLVAETQYF. The CDR3 nucleotides are TGTGCCAGCAGCTTGGTGGCGGAGACCCAGTACTTC. The V call is TRBV5-6, the J call TRBJ2-5; D uncertain. In germline, CDR1 is SGHDT, CDR2 YYEEEE. Trimming cost V 0 bases and J 5 bases, with 5 bases left between them. CDR3 length: 12 residues.

V usage is TRBV28 and J usage is TRBJ1-4, with TRBD1 as a possible D gene (5 bases). The CDR3 length is 16 residues. CDR1 is MDHEN and CDR2 is SYDVKM in the germline V gene. V lost 7 bases to trimming and J lost 8 bases, with 23 bases between them. DNA of the CDR3: TGTGCCAGCACCACCGGGACGGGCGGTAGAGGGGAAAAACTGTTTTTT. As protein: CASTTGTGGRGEKLFF.

The sample holds many counts of this clonotype. The gene calls are TRBV30 and TRBJ2-2; TRBD1 might be the D (5 bases). From germline, CDR1 is GTSNPN and CDR2 SVGIG (reference sequence). The V end lost 2 bases, the J end lost 1 base, and 8 bases lay between the germline ends. This CDR3 has 14 amino acids. In DNA, the CDR3 is TGTGCCTGGAGTAGCAGGGTGAACACCGGGGAGCTGTTTTTT. Encoded protein: CAWSSRVNTGELFF. Complete variable domain (other parts from reference TRBV30 and TRBJ2-2): SQTIHQWPATLVQPVGSPLSLECTVEGTSNPNLYWYRQAAGRGLQLLFYSVGIGQISSEVPQNLSASRPQDRQFILSSKKLLLSDSGFYLCAWSSRVNTGELFFGEGSRLTVL.

This clonotype was seen many times. This chain links TRBV6-5 with TRBJ1-5, with D unclear. Looked up from germline, CDR1 is MNHEY and CDR2 is SVGAGI. V lost 0 bases to trimming and J lost 6 bases, with 6 bases between them. The CDR3 is 13 amino acids. CDR3 region: CASSYSFLQPQHF. In DNA, the CDR3 is TGTGCCAGCAGTTACTCGTTTCTTCAGCCCCAGCATTTT.

This clonotype occurred many times. The chain employs TRBV18 and TRBJ1-1; TRBD1 is a possible D gene (5 bases). The CDR3 runs to 17 residues. From germline, CDR1 is KGHSH and CDR2 LQKENI. V was clipped by 3 bases and J by 4 bases, with 21 bases between them. The DNA for the CDR3 is TGTGCCAGCTCACCGATTGTCTCGTCAGGCAGGGTCACTGAAGCTTTCTTT. Protein sequence: CASSPIVSSGRVTEAFF.

V and J are TRBV5-1 and TRBJ2-2, with 11 bases aligning to TRBD2. In germline, CDR1 is SGHRS, CDR2 YFSETQ. Germline trimming cut 3 bases from V and 3 bases from J; bases unmatched to any gene: 1. The CDR3 runs to 15 residues. In DNA form, the CDR3 reads TGCGCCAGCAGCTCGGGACTAGCGGACACCGGGGAGCTGTTTTTT. It yields the protein CASSSGLADTGELFF.

This chain connects TRBV2 to TRBJ1-3, with D unclear. Germline V gene lookup returns CDR1 SNHLY and CDR2 FYNNEI. CDR3 length: 20 residues. Trimming shortened V by 3 bases and J by 0 bases, and 24 bases separated the two germline ends. CDR3 in amino acids: CASSDPFIPYRAVSGNTIYF. The CDR3 DNA is TGTGCCAGCAGTGATCCCTTCATCCCATACCGTGCCGTCTCTGGAAACACCATATATTTT.